The present T cell receptor (beta chain) was sequenced within a study of blood T cell repertoires in COVID-19. Study-wide context: The cDNA or gDNA used as material had been derived from T cells, B-cell-depleted T cells, or PBMCs.

The CDR3 loop spans 17 amino acids. Germline V gives CDR1 SGHTA, CDR2 FQGNSA. The trim removed 5 bases at V and 7 bases at J, leaving 13 bases unmatched. How the authors handled the data: The assay estimated nucleated cells by amplifying reference gene primers. Sequencing used immunoSEQ multiplex PCR; TCRdb keeps in-frame clones, though not all of them. V, J and clone size reflect that table, while D and trimming were determined from the DNA. The sample lists 200,000 to 250,000 clones, 75% to 85% occurring once. This chain uses TRBV7-2 with TRBJ2-2; 10 bases are shared with TRBD2. The receptor comes from a human donor in a cohort sampled during active COVID-19. The sequencing sample was made of peripheral blood. The CDR3 region is CASSPPWVAGGGGELFF. CDR3 DNA sequence: TGTGCCAGCAGCCCCCCGTGGGTAGCGGGAGGCGGCGGGGAGCTGTTTTTT. Complete variable domain (other parts from reference TRBV7-2 and TRBJ2-2): GAGVSQSPSNKVTEKGKDVELRCDPISGHTALYWYRQSLGQGLEFLIYFQGNSAPDKSGLPSDRFSAERTGGSVSTLTIQRTQQEDSAVYLCASSPPWVAGGGGELFFGEGSRLTVL.